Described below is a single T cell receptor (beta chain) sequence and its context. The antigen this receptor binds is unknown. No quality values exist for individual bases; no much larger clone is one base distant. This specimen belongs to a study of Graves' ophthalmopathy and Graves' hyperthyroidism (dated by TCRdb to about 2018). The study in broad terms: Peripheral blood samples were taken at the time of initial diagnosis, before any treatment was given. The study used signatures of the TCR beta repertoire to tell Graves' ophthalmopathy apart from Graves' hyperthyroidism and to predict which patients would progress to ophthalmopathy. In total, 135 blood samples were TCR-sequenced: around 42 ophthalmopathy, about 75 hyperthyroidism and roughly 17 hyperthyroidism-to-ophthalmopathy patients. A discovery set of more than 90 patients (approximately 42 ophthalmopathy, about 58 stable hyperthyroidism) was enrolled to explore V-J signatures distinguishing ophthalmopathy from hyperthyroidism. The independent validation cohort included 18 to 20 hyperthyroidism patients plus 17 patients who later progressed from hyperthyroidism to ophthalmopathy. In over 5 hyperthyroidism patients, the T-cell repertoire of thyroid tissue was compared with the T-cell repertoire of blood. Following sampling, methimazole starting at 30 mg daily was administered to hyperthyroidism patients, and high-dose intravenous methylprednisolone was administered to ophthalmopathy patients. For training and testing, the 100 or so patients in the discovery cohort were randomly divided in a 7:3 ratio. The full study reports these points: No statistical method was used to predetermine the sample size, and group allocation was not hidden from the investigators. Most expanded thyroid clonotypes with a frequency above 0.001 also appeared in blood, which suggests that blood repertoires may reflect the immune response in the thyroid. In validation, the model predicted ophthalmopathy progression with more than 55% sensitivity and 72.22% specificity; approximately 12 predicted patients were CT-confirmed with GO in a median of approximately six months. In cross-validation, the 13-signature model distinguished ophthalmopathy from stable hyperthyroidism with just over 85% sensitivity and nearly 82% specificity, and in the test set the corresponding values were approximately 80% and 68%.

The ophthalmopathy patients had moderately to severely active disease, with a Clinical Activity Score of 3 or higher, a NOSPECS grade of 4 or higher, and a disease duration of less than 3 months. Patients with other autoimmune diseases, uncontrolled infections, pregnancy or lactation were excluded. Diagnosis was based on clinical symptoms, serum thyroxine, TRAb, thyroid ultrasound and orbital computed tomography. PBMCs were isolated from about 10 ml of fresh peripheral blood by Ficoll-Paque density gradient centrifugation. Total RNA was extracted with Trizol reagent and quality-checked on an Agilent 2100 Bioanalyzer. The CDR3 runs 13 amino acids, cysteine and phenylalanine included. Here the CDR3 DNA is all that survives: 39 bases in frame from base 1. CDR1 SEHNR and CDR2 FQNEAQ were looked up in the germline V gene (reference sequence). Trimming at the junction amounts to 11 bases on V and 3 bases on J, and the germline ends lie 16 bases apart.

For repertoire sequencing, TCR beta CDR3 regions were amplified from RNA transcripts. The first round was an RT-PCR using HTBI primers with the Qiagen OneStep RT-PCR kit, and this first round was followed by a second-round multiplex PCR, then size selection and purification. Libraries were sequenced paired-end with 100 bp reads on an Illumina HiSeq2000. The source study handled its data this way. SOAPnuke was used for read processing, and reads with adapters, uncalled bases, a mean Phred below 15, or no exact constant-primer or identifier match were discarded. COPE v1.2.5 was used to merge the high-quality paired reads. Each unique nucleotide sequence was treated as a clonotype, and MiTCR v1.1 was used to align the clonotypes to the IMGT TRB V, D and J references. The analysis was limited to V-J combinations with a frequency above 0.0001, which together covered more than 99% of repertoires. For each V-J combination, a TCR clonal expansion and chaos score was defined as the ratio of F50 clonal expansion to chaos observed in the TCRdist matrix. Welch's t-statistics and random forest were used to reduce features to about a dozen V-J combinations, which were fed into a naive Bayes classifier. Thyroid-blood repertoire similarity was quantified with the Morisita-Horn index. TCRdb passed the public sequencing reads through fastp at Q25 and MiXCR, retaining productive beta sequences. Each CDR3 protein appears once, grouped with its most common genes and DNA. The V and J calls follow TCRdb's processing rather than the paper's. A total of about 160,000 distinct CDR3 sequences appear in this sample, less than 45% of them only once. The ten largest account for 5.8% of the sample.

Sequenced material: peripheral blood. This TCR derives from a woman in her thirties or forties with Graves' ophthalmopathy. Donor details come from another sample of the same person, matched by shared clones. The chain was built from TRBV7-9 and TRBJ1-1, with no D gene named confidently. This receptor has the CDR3 CALSIDADTEAFF. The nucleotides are TGTGCCCTCTCCATCGACGCAGACACTGAAGCTTTCTTT.